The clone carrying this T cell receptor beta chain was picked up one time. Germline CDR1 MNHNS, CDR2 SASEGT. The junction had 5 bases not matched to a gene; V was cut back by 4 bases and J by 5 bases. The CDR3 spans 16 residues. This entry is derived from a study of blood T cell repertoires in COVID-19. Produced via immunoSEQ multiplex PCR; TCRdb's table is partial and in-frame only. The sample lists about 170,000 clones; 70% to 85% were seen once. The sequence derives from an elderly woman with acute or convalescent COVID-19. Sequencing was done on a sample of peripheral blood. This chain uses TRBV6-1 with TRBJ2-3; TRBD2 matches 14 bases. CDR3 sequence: CASSASGLAGGDTQYF. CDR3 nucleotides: TGTGCCAGCAGTGCCTCCGGACTAGCGGGAGGAGATACGCAGTATTTT.